The entry below describes one TCR beta chain. Its recognized antigen is unknown. One base away there is no much larger clone; base qualities are not given. Counted from cysteine to phenylalanine, this CDR3 has 16 amino acids. Just CDR3 DNA is preserved here, 48 bases in frame from base 1. CDR1 and CDR2, per the germline V gene (reference sequence), are LNHNV and YYDKDF. V is pared back by 0 bases and J by 0 bases, with 11 bases lying between the germline termini. This sample is drawn from a study of T cells in Graves' hyperthyroidism and ophthalmopathy (dated by TCRdb to between 2019 and 2020). Turning to the overall study: Peripheral blood was collected at initial diagnosis, before any treatment. A discovery cohort of roughly 100 patients, about 40 with Graves' ophthalmopathy and 55 to 60 with stable Graves' hyperthyroidism, was used to find distinguishing TCR V-J signatures. The paper describes TCR Vbeta CDR3 sequencing of fewer than 150 peripheral blood samples, made up of some 40 ophthalmopathy patients, 70 to 75 hyperthyroidism patients and 17 progressor patients. In roughly six Graves' hyperthyroidism patients, the study also compared T-cell repertoires from thyroid tissue with T-cell repertoires from blood. For training and testing, the approximately 92 patients in the discovery cohort were randomly divided in a 7:3 ratio. Prospective prediction of ophthalmopathy was tested in an independent validation cohort of 18 hyperthyroidism patients and 17 patients who later progressed to ophthalmopathy. Following sampling, methimazole starting at 30 mg daily was given to hyperthyroidism patients, and high-dose intravenous methylprednisolone was given to ophthalmopathy patients.

Moderately to severely active disease, a Clinical Activity Score of at least 3, a NOSPECS grade of at least 4, and a duration under 3 months were present in ophthalmopathy patients. Patients with uncontrolled infections, other autoimmune diseases, pregnancy or lactation were excluded. Clinical symptoms, serum thyroxine and TRAb, thyroid ultrasound, and orbital computed tomography formed the basis for the diagnoses. PBMCs were isolated from around 10 ml of fresh peripheral blood by Ficoll-Paque density gradient centrifugation. Total RNA was extracted with Trizol reagent, and quality was checked on an Agilent 2100 Bioanalyzer. The TCR beta CDR3 regions were amplified from RNA transcripts. The TCR CDR3 was subjected to a first round of RT-PCR using the HTBI primer set and the Qiagen OneStep RT-PCR kit. The libraries were constructed in a second round of multiplex PCR and then size-selected and purified. Paired-end sequencing of the libraries was performed with 100 bp reads on an Illumina HiSeq2000. Per the original workflow: SOAPnuke was used to process the raw data, throwing out any read that contained adapters or uncalled bases, had a mean Phred below 15, or lacked an exact constant-primer or identifier match. COPE v1.2.5 was used to merge high-quality paired reads, and clonotypes were defined as unique nucleotide sequences. MiTCR v1.1 was used to align clonotypes to the IMGT TRBV, TRBD and TRBJ reference segments. Only V-J combinations with frequency above 0.0001, covering 99% to 99.2% of repertoires, were analysed. A TCS score was defined as the ratio of F50 (clonal expansion) to E x V (chaos), with BLOSUM62-based TCRdist applied between CDR3 peptides within each V-J. Welch's t-statistics and random forest reduced roughly 500 V-J features to 13, which were used in a naive Bayes classifier (R e1071). TCRdb redid the processing of the public reads, applying fastp at Q25 and MiXCR, and retained in-frame beta chains. Rows are combined by CDR3 protein, so each entry shows the most common genes and DNA. TCRdb assigned the V and J calls; the authors' analysis was not used. The sample records 500,000 to 650,000 distinct CDR3 sequences, roughly 15% of which are singletons. The ten largest clones represent 17% of the sample.

Summary of the overall study and its limitations: Blood samples also contained most of the expanded thyroid clonotypes (frequency above 0.001), which suggests that blood repertoires may reflect thyroid immune responses. A 13 V-J signature model separated ophthalmopathy from stable hyperthyroidism, with 87.88% sensitivity and 81.08% specificity in cross-validation and 80%/75% in testing. Sample size was not statistically predetermined, and blinding of investigators to group allocation was not performed. In validation, the model predicted progression to ophthalmopathy a median of approximately 6.3 months before onset, with over 60% sensitivity and 72.22% specificity.

This TCR was recovered from a woman younger than 35 with Graves' ophthalmopathy. Here the chain combines TRBV15 and TRBJ1-1; confidence is insufficient to name the D gene. The source material was blood. The CDR3 sequence is CATSRDWASLNTEAFF. The bases are TGTGCCACCAGCAGAGATTGGGCCAGTTTGAACACTGAAGCTTTCTTT.